This TCR beta chain is drawn from a study of spatial heterogeneity in lung cancer. One entry per CDR3 protein results from TCRdb running MiXCR on the 5' RACE reads. In the table there are some 40,000 distinct CDR3 sequences, roughly 4.9% of which are singletons. Trimming left V 4 bases short and J 0 bases short, with 10 bases between. Germline lookup yields CDR1 LGHDT and CDR2 YNNKEL (reference sequence). This CDR3 spans 14 amino acids. Time point reported: sample taken at primary tumor resection. This clonotype has a count of ten or more. This TCR derives from a female donor with early-stage non-small cell lung cancer. The chain couples TRBV3-1 to TRBJ2-7, with D unresolved. Sequenced here: PBMCs, sampled at surgery. CDR3 amino acids: CASSRTESSYEQYF. The CDR3 DNA reads as TGTGCCAGCAGCCGGACGGAAAGCTCCTACGAGCAGTACTTC.